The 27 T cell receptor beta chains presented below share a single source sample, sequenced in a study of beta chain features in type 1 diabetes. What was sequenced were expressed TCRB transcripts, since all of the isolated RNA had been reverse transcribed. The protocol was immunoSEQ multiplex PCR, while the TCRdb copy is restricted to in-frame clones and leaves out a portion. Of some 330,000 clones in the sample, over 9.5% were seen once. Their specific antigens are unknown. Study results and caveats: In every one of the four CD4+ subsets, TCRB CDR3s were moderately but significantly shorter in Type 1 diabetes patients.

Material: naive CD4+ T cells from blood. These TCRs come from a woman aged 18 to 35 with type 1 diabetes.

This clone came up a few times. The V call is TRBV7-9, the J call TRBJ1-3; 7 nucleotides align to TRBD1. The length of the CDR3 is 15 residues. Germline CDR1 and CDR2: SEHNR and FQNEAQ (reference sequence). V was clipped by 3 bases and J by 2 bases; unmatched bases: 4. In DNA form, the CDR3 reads TGTGCCAGCAGCTTCCAGACAGGGACTGGAAACACCATATATTTT. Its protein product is CASSFQTGTGNTIYF.

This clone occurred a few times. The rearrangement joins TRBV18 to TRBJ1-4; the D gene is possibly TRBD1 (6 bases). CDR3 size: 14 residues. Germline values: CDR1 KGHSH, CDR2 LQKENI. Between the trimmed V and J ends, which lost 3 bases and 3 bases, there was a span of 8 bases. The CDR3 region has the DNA TGTGCCAGCTCACCGGGGGCGTCTAATGAAAAACTGTTTTTT. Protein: CASSPGASNEKLFF.

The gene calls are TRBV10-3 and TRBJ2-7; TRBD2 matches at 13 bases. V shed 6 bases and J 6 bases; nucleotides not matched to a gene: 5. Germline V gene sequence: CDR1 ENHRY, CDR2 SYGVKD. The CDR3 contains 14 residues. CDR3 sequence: CAISGLAGVSEQYF. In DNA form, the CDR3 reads TGTGCCATCAGCGGACTAGCGGGAGTTAGCGAGCAGTACTTC.

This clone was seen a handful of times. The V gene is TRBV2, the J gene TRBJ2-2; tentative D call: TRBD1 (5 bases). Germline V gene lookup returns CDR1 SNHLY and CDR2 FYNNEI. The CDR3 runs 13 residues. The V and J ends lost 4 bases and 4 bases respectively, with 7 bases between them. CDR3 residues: CASSGQLTGELFF. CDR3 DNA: TGTGCCAGCAGTGGACAGCTCACCGGGGAGCTGTTTTTT.

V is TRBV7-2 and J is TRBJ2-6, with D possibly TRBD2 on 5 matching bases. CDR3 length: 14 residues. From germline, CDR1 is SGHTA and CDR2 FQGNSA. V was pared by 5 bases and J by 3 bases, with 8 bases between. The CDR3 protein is CASSPSGGANVLTF. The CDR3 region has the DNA TGTGCCAGCAGCCCAAGCGGTGGGGCCAACGTCCTGACTTTC.

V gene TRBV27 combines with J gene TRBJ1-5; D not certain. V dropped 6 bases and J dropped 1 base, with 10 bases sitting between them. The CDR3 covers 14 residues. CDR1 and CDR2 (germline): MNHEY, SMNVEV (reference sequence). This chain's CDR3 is CASRRSPSNQPQHF. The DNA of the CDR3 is TGTGCCAGCAGGAGGAGTCCAAGCAATCAGCCCCAGCATTTT.

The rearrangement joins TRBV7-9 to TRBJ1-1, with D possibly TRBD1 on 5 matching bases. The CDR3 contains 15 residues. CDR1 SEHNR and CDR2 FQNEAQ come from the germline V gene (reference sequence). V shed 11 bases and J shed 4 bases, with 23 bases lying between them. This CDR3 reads CAVVVPTAGVTEAFF. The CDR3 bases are TGTGCCGTCGTCGTGCCAACGGCGGGGGTCACTGAAGCTTTCTTT.

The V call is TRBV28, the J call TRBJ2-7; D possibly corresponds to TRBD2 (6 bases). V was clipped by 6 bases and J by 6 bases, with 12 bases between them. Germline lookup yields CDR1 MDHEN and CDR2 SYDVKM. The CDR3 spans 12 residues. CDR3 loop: CASRSAGSEQYF. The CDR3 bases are TGTGCCAGCAGATCCGCGGGATCCGAGCAGTACTTC.

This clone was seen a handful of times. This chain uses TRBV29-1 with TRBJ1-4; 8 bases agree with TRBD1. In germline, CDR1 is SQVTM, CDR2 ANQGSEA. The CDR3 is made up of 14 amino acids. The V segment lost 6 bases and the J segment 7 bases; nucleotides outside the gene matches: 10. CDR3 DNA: TGCAGCGTCTCAGGTGGGACAGGTAGTGAAAAACTGTTTTTT. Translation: CSVSGGTGSEKLFF.

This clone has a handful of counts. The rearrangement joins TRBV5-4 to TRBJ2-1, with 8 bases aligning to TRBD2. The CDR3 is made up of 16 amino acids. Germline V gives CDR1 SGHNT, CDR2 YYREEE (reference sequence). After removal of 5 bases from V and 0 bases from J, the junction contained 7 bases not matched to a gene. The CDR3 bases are TGTGCCAGCAGTTCCGGACTAGCCAGCTCCTACAATGAGCAGTTCTTC. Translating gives CASSSGLASSYNEQFF.

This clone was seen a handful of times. The CDR3 loop is CASSPLRPDLDTQYF. The CDR3 nucleotides are TGCGCCAGCAGCCCCTTGAGGCCAGACTTGGATACGCAGTATTTT. The chain has TRBV5-1 and TRBJ2-3, with D unclear. Germline lookup yields CDR1 SGHRS and CDR2 YFSETQ. V dropped 4 bases and J dropped 6 bases, with 18 bases sitting between them. This CDR3 region has 15 residues.

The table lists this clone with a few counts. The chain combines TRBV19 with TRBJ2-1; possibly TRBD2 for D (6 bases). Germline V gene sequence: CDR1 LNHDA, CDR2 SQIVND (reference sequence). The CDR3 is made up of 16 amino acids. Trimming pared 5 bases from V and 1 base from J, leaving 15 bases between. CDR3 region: CASSPHPGRSYNEQFF. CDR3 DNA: TGTGCCAGTAGTCCCCATCCGGGGAGGTCCTACAATGAGCAGTTCTTC.

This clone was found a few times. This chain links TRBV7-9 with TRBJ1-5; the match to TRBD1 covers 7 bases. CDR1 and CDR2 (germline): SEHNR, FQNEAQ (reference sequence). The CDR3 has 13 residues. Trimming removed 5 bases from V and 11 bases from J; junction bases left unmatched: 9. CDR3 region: CASSKDRVDAQHF. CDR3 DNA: TGTGCCAGCAGCAAAGACAGGGTAGATGCCCAGCATTTT.

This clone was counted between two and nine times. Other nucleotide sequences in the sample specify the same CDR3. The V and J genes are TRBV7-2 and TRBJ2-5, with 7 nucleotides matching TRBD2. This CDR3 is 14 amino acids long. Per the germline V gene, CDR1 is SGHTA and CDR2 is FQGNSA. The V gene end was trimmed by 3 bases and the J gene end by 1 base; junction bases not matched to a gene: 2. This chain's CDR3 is CASSLGGSQETQYF. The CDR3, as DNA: TGTGCCAGCAGCTTGGGGGGGTCCCAAGAGACCCAGTACTTC.

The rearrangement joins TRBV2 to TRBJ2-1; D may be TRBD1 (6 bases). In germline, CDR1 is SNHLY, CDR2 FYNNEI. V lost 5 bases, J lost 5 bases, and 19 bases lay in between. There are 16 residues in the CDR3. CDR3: CASSKPLPGADNEQFF. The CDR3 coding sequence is TGTGCCAGCAGTAAACCCCTCCCAGGGGCGGACAATGAGCAGTTCTTC.

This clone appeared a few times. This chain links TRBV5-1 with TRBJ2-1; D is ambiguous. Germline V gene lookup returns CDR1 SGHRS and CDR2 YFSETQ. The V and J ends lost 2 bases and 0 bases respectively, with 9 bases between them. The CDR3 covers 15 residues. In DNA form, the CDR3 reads TGCGCCAGCAGCTTCTCTCCGGGCTCCTACAATGAGCAGTTCTTC. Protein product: CASSFSPGSYNEQFF.

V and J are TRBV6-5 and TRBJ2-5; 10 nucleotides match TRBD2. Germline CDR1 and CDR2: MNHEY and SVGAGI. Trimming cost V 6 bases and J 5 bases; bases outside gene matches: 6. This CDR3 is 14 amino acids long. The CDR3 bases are TGTGCCAGCAGACCTGGGACTAGCGTCGAGACCCAGTACTTC. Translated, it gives CASRPGTSVETQYF.

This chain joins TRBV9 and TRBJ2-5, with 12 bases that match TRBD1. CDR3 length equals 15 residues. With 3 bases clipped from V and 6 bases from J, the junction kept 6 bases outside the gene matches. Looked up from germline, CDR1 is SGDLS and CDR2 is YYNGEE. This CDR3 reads CASSAGTGGRKTQYF. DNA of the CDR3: TGTGCCAGCAGCGCCGGGACAGGGGGCAGGAAGACCCAGTACTTC. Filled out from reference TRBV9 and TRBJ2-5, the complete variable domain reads DSGVTQTPKHLITATGQRVTLRCSPRSGDLSVYWYQQSLDQGLQFLIQYYNGEERAKGNILERFSAQQFPDLHSELNLSSLELGDSALYFCASSAGTGGRKTQYFGPGTRLLVL.

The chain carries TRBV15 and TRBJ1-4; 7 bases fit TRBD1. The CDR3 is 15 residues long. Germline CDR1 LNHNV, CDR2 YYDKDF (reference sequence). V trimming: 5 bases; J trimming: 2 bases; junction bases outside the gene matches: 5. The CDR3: CATSSRQGTNEKLFF. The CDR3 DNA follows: TGTGCCACCAGCTCAAGACAGGGCACTAATGAAAAACTGTTTTTT.

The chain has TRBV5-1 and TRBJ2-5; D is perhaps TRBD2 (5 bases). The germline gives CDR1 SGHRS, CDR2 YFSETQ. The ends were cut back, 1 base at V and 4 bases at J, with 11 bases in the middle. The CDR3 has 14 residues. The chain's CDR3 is CASSLSEGPETQYF. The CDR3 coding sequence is TGCGCCAGCAGCTTGAGTGAGGGCCCAGAGACCCAGTACTTC. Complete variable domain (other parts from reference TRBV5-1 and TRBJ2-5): KAGVTQTPRYLIKTRGQQVTLSCSPISGHRSVSWYQQTPGQGLQFLFEYFSETQRNKGNFPGRFSGRQFSNSRSEMNVSTLELGDSALYLCASSLSEGPETQYFGPGTRLLVL.

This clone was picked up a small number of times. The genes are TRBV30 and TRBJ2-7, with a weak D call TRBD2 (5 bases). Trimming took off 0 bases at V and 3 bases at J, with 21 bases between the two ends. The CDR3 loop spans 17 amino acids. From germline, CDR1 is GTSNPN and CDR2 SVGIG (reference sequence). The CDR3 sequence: CAWSVGKTAASHYEQYF. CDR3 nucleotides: TGTGCCTGGAGTGTAGGTAAAACAGCGGCCTCCCACTACGAGCAGTACTTC.

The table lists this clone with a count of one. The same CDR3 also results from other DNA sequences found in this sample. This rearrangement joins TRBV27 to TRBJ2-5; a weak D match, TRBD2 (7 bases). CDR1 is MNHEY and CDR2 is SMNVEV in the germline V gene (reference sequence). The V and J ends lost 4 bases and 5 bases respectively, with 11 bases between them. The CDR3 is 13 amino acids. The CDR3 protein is CASSSRGRETQYF. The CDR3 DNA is TGTGCCAGCAGTTCGCGGGGGCGGGAGACCCAGTACTTC.

The CDR3 DNA is TGCGCCAGCAGCTTGGGAGAAGTTACCGGGGAGCTGTTTTTT. It is translated as CASSLGEVTGELFF. The chain is built from TRBV5-1 and TRBJ2-2; unclear D gene. Germline V gene lookup returns CDR1 SGHRS and CDR2 YFSETQ. V shed 0 bases and J shed 5 bases, with 8 bases lying between them. The length of the CDR3 is 14 residues.

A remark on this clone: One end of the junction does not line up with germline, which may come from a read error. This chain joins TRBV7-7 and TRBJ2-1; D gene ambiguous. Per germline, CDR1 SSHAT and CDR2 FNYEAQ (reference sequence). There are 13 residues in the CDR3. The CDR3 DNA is TGTGCTAGCAGCTTTGGCGAGGCGGCGGAGCAGTTCTTC. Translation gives CASSFGEAAEQFF. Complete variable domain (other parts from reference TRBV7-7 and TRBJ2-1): GAGVSQSPRYKVTKRGQDVTLRCDPISSHATLYWYQQALGQGPEFLTYFNYEAQPDKSGLPSDRFSAERPEGSISTLTIQRTEQRDSAMYRCASSFGEAAEQFFGPGTRLTVL.

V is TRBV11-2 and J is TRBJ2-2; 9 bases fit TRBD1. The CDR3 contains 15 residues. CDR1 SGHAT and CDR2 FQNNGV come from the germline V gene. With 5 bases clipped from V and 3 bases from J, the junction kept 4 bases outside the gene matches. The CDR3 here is CASSVGQGDTGELFF. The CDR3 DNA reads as TGTGCCAGCAGCGTGGGACAGGGCGACACCGGGGAGCTGTTTTTT.

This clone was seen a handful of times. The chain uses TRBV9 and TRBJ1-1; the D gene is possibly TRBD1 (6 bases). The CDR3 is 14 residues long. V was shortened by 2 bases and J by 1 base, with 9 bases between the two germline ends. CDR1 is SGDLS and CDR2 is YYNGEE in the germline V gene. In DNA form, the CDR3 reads TGTGCCAGCAGCGTGACAGGATCGAACACTGAAGCTTTCTTT. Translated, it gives CASSVTGSNTEAFF. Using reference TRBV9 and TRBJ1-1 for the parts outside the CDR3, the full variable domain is DSGVTQTPKHLITATGQRVTLRCSPRSGDLSVYWYQQSLDQGLQFLIQYYNGEERAKGNILERFSAQQFPDLHSELNLSSLELGDSALYFCASSVTGSNTEAFFGQGTRLTVV.

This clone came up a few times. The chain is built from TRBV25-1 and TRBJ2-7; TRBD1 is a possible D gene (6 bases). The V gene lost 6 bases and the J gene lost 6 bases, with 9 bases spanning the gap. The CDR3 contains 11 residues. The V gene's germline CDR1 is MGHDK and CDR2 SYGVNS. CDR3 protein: CASSQGSEQYF. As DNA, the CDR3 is TGTGCCAGCAGCCAGGGGTCCGAGCAGTACTTC.